The rows below give T cell receptor beta chains drawn from one sample of a study of cytomegalovirus exposure and HLA in healthy donors. Here immunoSEQ multiplex PCR was the method, and the copy in TCRdb shows in-frame clones only, minus some. The data show under 200,000 clones, about 71% seen once. Sequenced input: PBMCs. These receptors originate from a man aged 50-60 years in good health and CMV-seronegative. CDR3s include the opening cysteine and the closing phenylalanine or tryptophan. The D gene is left open where the match is weak. Size is stated for part of the rows, as once, few or many counts, or as a class when the clone is expanded.

clone_size: few; v_call: TRBV25-1; d_call: NA; cdr3_length: 12; j_call: TRBJ1-1; cdr3_aa: CASSVPRGEAFF; cdr3_nt: TGTGCCAGCAGTGTCCCCCGCGGTGAAGCTTTCTTT
clone_size: few; v_call: TRBV27; d_call: TRBD2; cdr3_length: 16; j_call: TRBJ2-7; cdr3_aa: CASSSRSGGLAGEQYF; cdr3_nt: TGTGCCAGCAGTTCCCGGTCGGGGGGACTAGCAGGCGAGCAGTACTTC
clone_size: few; v_call: TRBV10-3; d_call: NA; cdr3_length: 15; j_call: TRBJ2-7; cdr3_aa: CAISELAQRNYEQYF; cdr3_nt: TGTGCCATCAGTGAGTTGGCACAGAGAAACTACGAGCAGTACTTC
clone_size: few; v_call: TRBV7-6; d_call: TRBD2; cdr3_length: 16; j_call: TRBJ2-3; cdr3_aa: CASSPSRSGGRDTQYF; cdr3_nt: TGTGCCAGCAGCCCCTCCAGGAGCGGGGGGCGGGATACGCAGTATTTT
clone_size: NA; v_call: TRBV28; d_call: NA; cdr3_length: 15; j_call: TRBJ1-5; cdr3_aa: CASSLGREKRQPQHF; cdr3_nt: TGTGCCAGCAGTCTGGGGAGGGAAAAGAGGCAGCCCCAGCATTTT
clone_size: NA; v_call: TRBV2; d_call: NA; cdr3_length: 12; j_call: TRBJ1-3; cdr3_aa: CASRLIGNTIYF; cdr3_nt: TGTGCCAGCAGACTAATCGGAAACACCATATATTTT
clone_size: NA; v_call: TRBV5-1; d_call: NA; cdr3_length: 15; j_call: TRBJ2-3; cdr3_aa: CASSRGLSDSDTQYF; cdr3_nt: TGCGCCAGCAGCAGGGGACTCTCTGACTCGGATACGCAGTATTTT
clone_size: NA; v_call: TRBV11-2; d_call: NA; cdr3_length: 15; j_call: TRBJ1-1; cdr3_aa: CASSSPGQMNTEAFF; cdr3_nt: TGTGCCAGCAGCTCCCCGGGACAAATGAACACTGAAGCTTTCTTT
clone_size: NA; v_call: TRBV19; d_call: NA; cdr3_length: 14; j_call: TRBJ2-7; cdr3_aa: CASSASGSGYEQYF; cdr3_nt: TGTGCCAGTAGTGCGTCAGGGTCTGGGTACGAGCAGTACTTC
clone_size: NA; v_call: TRBV5-1; d_call: NA; cdr3_length: 16; j_call: TRBJ2-1; cdr3_aa: CASSFDRLGSYNEQFF; cdr3_nt: TGCGCCAGCAGCTTTGATAGACTGGGCTCCTACAATGAGCAGTTCTTC
clone_size: NA; v_call: TRBV7-9; d_call: NA; cdr3_length: 13; j_call: TRBJ1-5; cdr3_aa: CASSTGGGQPQHF; cdr3_nt: TGTGCCAGCTCTACGGGGGGTGGCCAGCCCCAGCATTTT
clone_size: NA; v_call: TRBV7-2; d_call: NA; cdr3_length: 16; j_call: TRBJ2-7; cdr3_aa: CASSLVWGPLSYEQYF; cdr3_nt: TGTGCCAGCAGCTTAGTTTGGGGGCCCCTCTCCTACGAGCAGTACTTC
clone_size: NA; v_call: TRBV6-6; d_call: NA; cdr3_length: 16; j_call: TRBJ1-4; cdr3_aa: CASSYGPGLTNEKLFF; cdr3_nt: TGTGCCAGCAGTTACGGTCCAGGGTTAACTAATGAAAAACTGTTTTTT
clone_size: NA; v_call: TRBV2; d_call: NA; cdr3_length: 16; j_call: TRBJ1-6; cdr3_aa: CASSGGEDGHNSPLHF; cdr3_nt: TGTGCCAGCAGTGGAGGGGAGGATGGGCATAATTCACCCCTCCACTTT
clone_size: NA; v_call: TRBV7-2; d_call: TRBD2; cdr3_length: 16; j_call: TRBJ2-5; cdr3_aa: CASIHYQRGPQETQYF; cdr3_nt: TGTGCCAGCATCCATTATCAGCGGGGGCCCCAAGAGACCCAGTACTTC
clone_size: few; v_call: TRBV10-3; d_call: NA; cdr3_length: 14; j_call: TRBJ1-4; cdr3_aa: CAISGRQGNEKLFF; cdr3_nt: TGTGCCATCAGTGGTCGGCAGGGGAATGAAAAACTGTTTTTT